These T cell receptor beta chains were read from a single sample in a study of regulatory T cells in long-lasting Graves disease. TCRdb redid the calling of the multiplex PCR reads with MiXCR, one entry per CDR3 protein. The table has about 310,000 distinct CDR3 sequences, 22% seen once. The source was peripheral blood mononuclear cells (PBMCs), collected when the disease was refractory, from a patient treated with antithyroid drugs. These receptor sequences come from a female donor with Graves disease. Each CDR3 is given with its conserved first and last residue. A D gene is named only where the DNA matches it firmly. A clone size is listed for some rows: how often the clone was seen (once, few, many), or a class if it is expanded.

TRBJ1-1 | TRBV27 | many | - | 9 | TGTGCCGCTAACACTGAAGCTTTCTTT | CAANTEAFF
TRBJ2-5 | TRBV20-1 | many | TRBD2 | 13 | TGCAGTGCTAGAGAGCTAGCGGAAGAGACCCAGTACTTC | CSARELAEETQYF
TRBJ1-2 | TRBV28 | few | TRBD1 | 12 | TGTGCCAGCAGTGGACAGGGGCGCGGCTACACCTTC | CASSGQGRGYTF
TRBJ2-7 | TRBV11-1 | many | - | 13 | TGTGCCAGCAGCCCCTCAATCGCCGTCGAGCAGTACTTC | CASSPSIAVEQYF
TRBJ1-2 | TRBV27 | few | - | 15 | TGTGCCAGCAGTCCCCAGGCTCGTGGGAACTATGGCTACACCTTC | CASSPQARGNYGYTF
TRBJ2-7 | TRBV20-1 | few | - | 12 | TGCAGTGCAGGACAGTCAGACTACGAGCAGTACTTC | CSAGQSDYEQYF
TRBJ1-1 | TRBV6-1 | few | - | 10 | TGTGCCAGCGGGAGGATTGGAGCTTTCTTT | CASGRIGAFF
TRBJ1-1 | TRBV6-2/TRBV6-3 | many | - | 15 | TGTGCCAGCAGATACCCCGGGACGTTGAACACTGAAGCTTTCTTT | CASRYPGTLNTEAFF
TRBJ2-2 | TRBV6-2/TRBV6-3 | - | TRBD2 | 16 | TGTGCCAGCAGTTACTCCCCGGGACTAGCCATCGGGGAGCTGTTTTTT | CASSYSPGLAIGELFF
TRBJ2-5 | TRBV7-6 | - | - | 15 | TGTGCCAGCAGCTTAATGGCGGAGCAGAAAGAGACCCAGTACTTC | CASSLMAEQKETQYF
TRBJ2-7 | TRBV7-2 | many | - | 13 | TGTGCCAGCAGCTCCTTAACGGGGAACGAGCAGTACTTC | CASSSLTGNEQYF
TRBJ1-2 | TRBV7-6 | many | - | 15 | TGTGCCAGCAGCTTACTTCCAAGGCGAGGTGATGGCTACACCTTC | CASSLLPRRGDGYTF
TRBJ2-3 | TRBV11-1 | - | TRBD2 | 15 | TGTGCCAGCAGCAGGACTAGCGGGAGTACATATACGCAGTATTTT | CASSRTSGSTYTQYF
TRBJ1-3 | TRBV6-9 | - | - | 15 | TGTGCCAGCAGTTACACGGTCCCACTTGGAAACACCATATATTTT | CASSYTVPLGNTIYF
TRBJ2-7 | TRBV5-6 | few | TRBD2 | 16 | TGTGCCAGCAGCTTGGGAGCGGGAGAAACCTCCTACGAGCAGTACTTC | CASSLGAGETSYEQYF
TRBJ2-7 | TRBV7-9 | - | TRBD1 | 15 | TGTGCCAGCAGCAACACCCGGGACAGCTCCTACGAGCAGTACTTC | CASSNTRDSSYEQYF
TRBJ1-1 | TRBV29-1 | many | - | 15 | TGCAGCGTTGAAGATCTTCAAGCTTGGCAGTATGAAGCTTTCTTT | CSVEDLQAWQYEAFF